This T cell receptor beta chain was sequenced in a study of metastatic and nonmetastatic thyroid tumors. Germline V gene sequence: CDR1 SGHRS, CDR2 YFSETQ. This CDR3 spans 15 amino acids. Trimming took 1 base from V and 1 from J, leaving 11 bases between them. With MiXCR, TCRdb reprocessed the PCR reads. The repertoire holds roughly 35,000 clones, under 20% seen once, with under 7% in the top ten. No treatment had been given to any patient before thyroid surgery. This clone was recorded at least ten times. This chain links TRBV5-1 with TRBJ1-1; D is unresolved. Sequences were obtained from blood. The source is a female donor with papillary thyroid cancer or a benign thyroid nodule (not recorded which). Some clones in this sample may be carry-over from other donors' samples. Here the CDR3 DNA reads TGCGCCAGCAGCTTGATGACGGGGAGGAACACTGAAGCTTTCTTT. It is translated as CASSLMTGRNTEAFF.